This T cell receptor beta chain is drawn from a study of T cells in Graves' hyperthyroidism and ophthalmopathy. Regarding this clonotype: The junction departs from the called germline gene at one end, perhaps through a read error.

CDR3 size: 14 residues. The germline gives CDR1 SGHRS, CDR2 YFSETQ. The TCR beta CDR3 regions underwent amplification using RNA transcripts as the source. First-round RT-PCR targeting the TCR CDR3 was performed with the HTBI primer set. TCRdb reprocessed the multiplex PCR reads with MiXCR, giving one entry per CDR3 protein. The sample has about 300,000 distinct CDR3 sequences; roughly 18% are singletons. The rearrangement joins TRBV5-1 to TRBJ1-4; D perhaps matches TRBD1 (5 bases). The receptor's source is a man aged 50-60 years with Graves' ophthalmopathy. Sequenced sample: blood. The CDR3 DNA reads as TGCGCCAGCAGCTTGGTGGTAGGGGATGAAAAACTGCTTTTT. Translation: CASSLVVGDEKLLF.